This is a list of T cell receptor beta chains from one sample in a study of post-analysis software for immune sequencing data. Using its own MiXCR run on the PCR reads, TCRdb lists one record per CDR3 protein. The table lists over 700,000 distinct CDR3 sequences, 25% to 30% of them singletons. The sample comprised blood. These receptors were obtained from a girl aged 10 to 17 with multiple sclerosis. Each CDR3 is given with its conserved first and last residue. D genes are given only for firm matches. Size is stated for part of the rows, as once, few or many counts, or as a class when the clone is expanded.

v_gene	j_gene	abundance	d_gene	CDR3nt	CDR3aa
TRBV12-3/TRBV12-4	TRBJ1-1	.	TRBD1	TGTGCCAGCAGTTTACGGTCCAGGGGGCCCGTCGATAGAAACACTGAAGCTTTCTTT	CASSLRSRGPVDRNTEAFF
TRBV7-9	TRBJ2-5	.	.	TGTGCCAGCAAATTTCCGGGACAAGAGGAGCAGTACTTC	CASKFPGQEEQYF
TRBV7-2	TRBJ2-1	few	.	TGTGCCAGCAGCTTATATAGGGGACCGAACAATGAGCAGTTCTTC	CASSLYRGPNNEQFF
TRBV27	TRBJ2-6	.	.	TGTGCCAGCGCCGGGTCACCCTTGGCTGGGGCCAACGTCCTGACTTTC	CASAGSPLAGANVLTF
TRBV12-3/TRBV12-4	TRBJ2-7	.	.	TGTGCCAGCAGTTTGTCCTGGGAGCAGTACTTC	CASSLSWEQYF
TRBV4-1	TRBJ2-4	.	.	TGCGCCAGCAGCCAAGGCGGTGAGGCCCAAAACATTCAGTACTTC	CASSQGGEAQNIQYF
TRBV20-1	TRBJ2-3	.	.	TGCAGGGCTAGCGCAGACTCAGATACGCAGTATTTT	CRASADSDTQYF
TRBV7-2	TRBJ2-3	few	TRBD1	TGTGCCAGCAGCTCGGGACAGGACTACACAGATACGCAGTATTTT	CASSSGQDYTDTQYF
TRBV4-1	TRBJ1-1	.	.	TGCGCCAGCAGCCCCCGCGGGGGGCGAGAAGCTTTCTTT	CASSPRGGREAFF
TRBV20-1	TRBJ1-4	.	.	TGCAGCCTGGGGCTGTTGAGTGAAAAACTGTTTTTT	CSLGLLSEKLFF
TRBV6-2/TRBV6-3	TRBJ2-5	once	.	TGTGCCAGCAGTGATTTTGAGACCCAGTACTTC	CASSDFETQYF
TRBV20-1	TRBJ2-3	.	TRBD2	TGCAGTGCTAGAGATAGCGGGGGCGGTAGCACAGATACGCAGTATTTT	CSARDSGGGSTDTQYF
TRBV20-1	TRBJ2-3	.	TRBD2	TGCAGTGCTGAGTCGGGACTAACGGGAGACGCAGATACGCAGTATTTT	CSAESGLTGDADTQYF
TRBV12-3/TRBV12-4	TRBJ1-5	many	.	TGTGCCAGCAGTTTAGGCAATCAGCCCCAGCATTTT	CASSLGNQPQHF
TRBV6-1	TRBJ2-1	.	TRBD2	TGTGCCAGCAGTGACCTCCTTCCGGGACTAGCGGGAGTTTGGCATGAGCAGTTCTTC	CASSDLLPGLAGVWHEQFF
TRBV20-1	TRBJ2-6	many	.	TGCAGTGCTAGACAGGGCTCTGGGGCCAACGTCCTGACTTTC	CSARQGSGANVLTF
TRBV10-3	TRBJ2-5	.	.	TGTGCCATCACCCAAGGCCGTAGTGGAGAGCAAGAGACCCAGTACTTC	CAITQGRSGEQETQYF
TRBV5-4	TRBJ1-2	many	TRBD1	TGTGCCAGCAGTCTACAGGGGGCGGACTATGGCTACACCTTC	CASSLQGADYGYTF
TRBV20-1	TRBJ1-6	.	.	TGCAGTGCTTTTCCGCCAGGATCTTATTCACCCCTCCACTTT	CSAFPPGSYSPLHF
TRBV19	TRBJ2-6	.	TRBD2	TGTGCCAGTAGTAGCCCGGGAGGCGCTGGGGCCGACGTCCTGACTTTC	CASSSPGGAGADVLTF
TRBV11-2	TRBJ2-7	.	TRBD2	TGTGTCAGCGGCTTAGGGGTAGCGGGAGTATCCTACGAGCAGTACTTC	CVSGLGVAGVSYEQYF
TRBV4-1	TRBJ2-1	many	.	TGCGCCAGCAGCCAACGGGTAGTCAGCGCACTCTCTAGGGATGAGCAGTTCTTC	CASSQRVVSALSRDEQFF
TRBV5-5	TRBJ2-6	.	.	TGTGCCAGCAGCTTGATTGGGTCTGGGGCCAACGTCCTGACTTTC	CASSLIGSGANVLTF
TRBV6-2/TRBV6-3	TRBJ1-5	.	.	TGTGCCAGCAGTTACTCGGCCTCCGTCGGGCCCCAGCATTTT	CASSYSASVGPQHF
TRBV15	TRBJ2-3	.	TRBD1	TGTGCCACCGGGCGGACAGGTCACACAGATACGCAGTATTTT	CATGRTGHTDTQYF
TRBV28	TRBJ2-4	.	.	TGTGCCAGCAGTTTAGGGACTGATTTGGACATTCAGTACTTC	CASSLGTDLDIQYF
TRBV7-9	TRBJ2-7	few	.	TGTGCCAGCAGCTACCCCTCCGGGACCTCCTACGAGCAGTACTTC	CASSYPSGTSYEQYF
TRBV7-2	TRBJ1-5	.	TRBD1	TGTGCCAGCAGCTTATTGTTCAGGGGGAGTCAGCCCCAGCATTTT	CASSLLFRGSQPQHF
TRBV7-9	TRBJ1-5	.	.	TGTGCCGGCAGCTTGAGCGTCCGGGACAACTTCATGGGGGCCCAGCATTTT	CAGSLSVRDNFMGAQHF